Shown below are 10 T cell receptor beta chains from a single sample sequenced in a study of cytomegalovirus exposure and HLA in healthy donors. The PCR ran on 60 Vbeta and 13 Jbeta primers. Assay: immunoSEQ multiplex PCR; the TCRdb copy retains only in-frame clones and omits some. The sample has 150,000 to 200,000 clones; about 80% are singletons. The material sequenced was PBMCs. These receptors all stem from a woman in her twenties or thirties in good health and CMV-seropositive.

The rearrangement links TRBV4-1 to TRBJ2-2; 7 nucleotides match TRBD2. The length of the CDR3 is 17 residues. Trimming took 3 bases from V and 4 from J; bases not matched to a gene: 11. Germline V gene sequence: CDR1 MGHRA, CDR2 YSYEKL. The CDR3 DNA is TGCGCCAGCAGCCATGGGGAAACTCGGGGGGTCACCGGGGAGCTGTTTTTT. Encoded protein: CASSHGETRGVTGELFF.

The CDR3 loop is CASSPRWGGASYRDTQYF. The CDR3 nucleotides are TGTGCCAGCAGTCCGAGATGGGGGGGGGCCTCGTACAGAGATACGCAGTATTTT. The chain has TRBV5-4 and TRBJ2-3; tentatively, D is TRBD2 (7 bases). Germline values: CDR1 SGHNT, CDR2 YYREEE (reference sequence). This CDR3 has 18 residues. The ends were cut back, 5 bases at V and 5 bases at J, with 27 bases in the middle.

The gene calls are TRBV7-9 and TRBJ1-2; D is possibly TRBD1 (5 bases). Germline V CDR1 and CDR2: SEHNR, FQNEAQ (reference sequence). The V end lost 2 bases, the J end lost 3 bases, and 7 bases lay between the germline ends. The CDR3 sequence is 13 residues long. The DNA for the CDR3 is TGTGCCAGCAGCTTACAGGGTGACTATGGCTACACCTTC. This encodes CASSLQGDYGYTF.

This clone was found once. This sequence joins TRBV7-9 and TRBJ2-2; TRBD2 matches 9 bases. The CDR3 extends over 19 amino acids. The germline V gene has CDR1 SEHNR and CDR2 FQNEAQ (reference sequence). The V gene end was trimmed by 5 bases and the J gene end by 2 bases; junction bases not matched to a gene: 15. CDR3 sequence (DNA): TGTGCCAGCAGCGCCCCCCCGGGGCTAGCGGGGAGTAACACCGGGGAGCTGTTTTTT. Its translation is CASSAPPGLAGSNTGELFF.

The count of this clone is one. The CDR3 coding sequence is TGTGCCAGCAGCCCACAGGGGACGAACACCGGGGAGCTGTTTTTT. Translated: CASSPQGTNTGELFF. J is TRBJ2-2 and V is TRBV7-2; 7 nucleotides line up with TRBD1. V shed 5 bases and J 0 bases; nucleotides not matched to a gene: 3. In germline, CDR1 is SGHTA, CDR2 FQGNSA. This CDR3 is built from 15 residues.

The chain links TRBV2 to TRBJ2-5; TRBD1 aligns across 7 bases. The germline V gene encodes CDR1 SNHLY and CDR2 FYNNEI. The CDR3 is 14 amino acids. Unmatched junction bases numbered 8, after V lost 8 bases and J lost 2 bases. CDR3 DNA sequence: TGTGCCAGCGAGGTCGGGACAGTACAAGAGACCCAGTACTTC. It yields the protein CASEVGTVQETQYF. The full variable domain, its missing parts supplied by reference TRBV2 and TRBJ2-5, is EPEVTQTPSHQVTQMGQEVILRCVPISNHLYFYWYRQILGQKVEFLVSFYNNEISEKSEIFDDQFSVERPDGSNFTLKIRSTKLEDSAMYFCASEVGTVQETQYFGPGTRLLVL.

V and J are TRBV6-5 and TRBJ2-3; tentative D call: TRBD1 (5 bases). CDR1 and CDR2 from the germline V gene are MNHEY and SVGAGI. CDR3 size: 15 residues. V was clipped by 5 bases and J by 4 bases, with 16 bases between them. CDR3 sequence: CASSITGEGADTQYF. CDR3 nucleotides: TGTGCCAGCAGTATAACCGGCGAAGGGGCAGATACGCAGTATTTT.

This chain uses TRBV5-8 with TRBJ2-1; D may be TRBD2 (6 bases). Per the germline V gene, CDR1 is SGHTS and CDR2 is YDEGEE. This CDR3 is built from 15 residues. The V end was cut by 4 bases, the J end by 8 bases, with 19 bases between. The CDR3 nucleotides are TGTGCCAGCAGCGGCCGGGACTGGCAGATCTATGAGCAGTTCTTC. Amino acids: CASSGRDWQIYEQFF.

For the CDR3, the DNA is TGTGCCAGCAGCTTAGAACAGGGAGAAGGAAACACCATATATTTT. This translates into CASSLEQGEGNTIYF. The chain joins TRBV7-9 to TRBJ1-3; D is perhaps TRBD1 (6 bases). The CDR3 contains 15 residues. Germline CDR1 and CDR2: SEHNR and FQNEAQ (reference sequence). Trimming pared 1 base from V and 4 bases from J, leaving 11 bases between.

V and J are TRBV6-5 and TRBJ2-7, with 9 bases matching TRBD2. V trimming: 6 bases; J trimming: 2 bases; junction bases outside the gene matches: 5. The length of the CDR3 is 14 residues. Per the germline V gene, CDR1 is MNHEY and CDR2 is SVGAGI. CDR3 in amino acids: CASSLLAGPYEQYF. The CDR3 DNA follows: TGTGCCAGCAGCTTGCTAGCGGGACCCTACGAGCAGTACTTC.